A single sample gave rise to the 32 T cell receptor beta chains below, sequenced in a study of cytomegalovirus exposure and HLA in healthy donors. PCR used 60 Vbeta primers and 13 Jbeta primers. Sequenced by immunoSEQ multiplex PCR; TCRdb stores in-frame clones only, minus some. Among 200,000 to 250,000 clones, roughly four fifths were seen once, and the ten largest hold less than 9%. The sequenced sample consisted of PBMCs. These receptors all stem from a woman aged 60-75 years in good health and CMV-seropositive.

The J gene is TRBJ2-1, the V gene TRBV7-2, with 9 bases identical to TRBD1. Germline V gene sequence: CDR1 SGHTA, CDR2 FQGNSA. CDR3 length: 14 residues. With V trimmed by 3 bases and J by 4 bases, 1 base remained unmatched. DNA of the CDR3: TGTGCCAGCAGCTTGGACAGGGGTTACAATGAGCAGTTCTTC. Protein: CASSLDRGYNEQFF.

In regard to this clone: At one end, the junction sequence differs from germline, possibly due to a read error. V and J are TRBV5-1 and TRBJ2-7; TRBD2 aligns across 12 bases. The CDR3 length is 16 residues. Germline V lookup: CDR1 SGHRS, CDR2 YFSETQ. The CDR3 DNA sequence: TGTGCCAGCAGCTTTTCCCTAGCGGGAGGGTTCTACGAGCAGTACTTC. Protein product: CASSFSLAGGFYEQYF. The whole variable domain, remainder taken from reference TRBV5-1 and TRBJ2-7, is KAGVTQTPRYLIKTRGQQVTLSCSPISGHRSVSWYQQTPGQGLQFLFEYFSETQRNKGNFPGRFSGRQFSNSRSEMNVSTLELGDSALYLCASSFSLAGGFYEQYFGPGTRLTVT.

The chain has TRBV7-9 and TRBJ2-7; perhaps TRBD1 as D (6 bases). The CDR3 is 14 residues long. Trimming removed 3 bases at V and 0 bases at J, with 9 bases between. Germline V gives CDR1 SEHNR, CDR2 FQNEAQ (reference sequence). As DNA, the CDR3 is TGTGCCAGCAGCTTCGGACAGAACTCCTACGAGCAGTACTTC. It is translated as CASSFGQNSYEQYF.

V usage is TRBV5-1 and J usage is TRBJ2-5; TRBD2 agrees at 7 bases. The J call may be incorrect, as the DNA end agrees better with TRBJ2-7. Germline values: CDR1 SGHRS, CDR2 YFSETQ. This CDR3 is built from 13 residues. CDR3: CASSLVPSGEQYF. CDR3 DNA sequence: TGCGCCAGCAGCTTGGTCCCTAGCGGCGAGCAGTACTTC.

This chain joins TRBV29-1 and TRBJ2-5, with 7 bases fitting TRBD1. V shed 0 bases, J shed 1 base, and the junction held 2 bases outside the gene matches. Germline-derived CDR1 and CDR2 are SQVTM and ANQGSEA. This CDR3 has 14 amino acids. CDR3 sequence reads: CSVEEAGGQETQYF. CDR3 DNA sequence: TGCAGCGTTGAAGAGGCAGGGGGCCAAGAGACCCAGTACTTC.

In this sample, this clone turned up a few times. This chain links TRBV7-9 with TRBJ2-5, with 8 nucleotides matching TRBD1. Germline loops: CDR1 SEHNR, CDR2 FQNEAQ (reference sequence). There are 14 residues in the CDR3. Trimming cost V 3 bases and J 4 bases; bases outside gene matches: 4. CDR3 DNA sequence: TGTGCCAGCAGCTTCGCGACAGGGGCAGAGACCCAGTACTTC. Amino acid sequence: CASSFATGAETQYF.

The chain has TRBV7-2 and TRBJ2-1; TRBD2 agrees at 11 bases. The trim removed 1 base at V and 8 bases at J, leaving 4 bases unmatched. This CDR3 comprises 15 residues. The germline V gene encodes CDR1 SGHTA and CDR2 FQGNSA. CDR3 coding DNA: TGTGCCAGCAGCTTAGTAGCGGGAGGGGTATATGAGCAGTTCTTC. Protein sequence: CASSLVAGGVYEQFF.

The chain links TRBV2 to TRBJ1-2; D call uncertain. Germline CDR1 reads SNHLY; CDR2 reads FYNNEI. The CDR3 runs 15 residues. Trimming removed 5 bases at V and 4 bases at J, with 17 bases between. CDR3 sequence reads: CASSSSSVSGYGYTF. CDR3 bases: TGTGCCAGCAGTTCGAGTTCGGTTAGCGGCTATGGCTACACCTTC.

The rearrangement links TRBV19 to TRBJ2-1; TRBD2 aligns across 10 bases. CDR3 size: 15 residues. Per germline, CDR1 LNHDA and CDR2 SQIVND (reference sequence). Trimming at V came to 6 bases and at J to 0 bases, leaving 2 bases not matched to a gene. CDR3 in DNA: TGTGCCAGTAGGGGGACTAGCGACTCCTACAATGAGCAGTTCTTC. Protein sequence: CASRGTSDSYNEQFF.

This clone was detected a few times. The chain uses TRBV27 and TRBJ2-7, with D unclear. There are 12 residues in the CDR3. Trimming took off 4 bases at V and 5 bases at J, with 9 bases between the two ends. The germline V gene has CDR1 MNHEY and CDR2 SMNVEV (reference sequence). CDR3 protein: CASSSSLDEQYF. The DNA for the CDR3 is TGTGCCAGCAGTTCCTCTCTAGACGAGCAGTACTTC.

The rearrangement uses TRBV6-5 and TRBJ1-4; unclear D gene. There are 13 residues in the CDR3. Germline V gene data show CDR1 as MNHEY and CDR2 as SVGAGI. V dropped 8 bases and J dropped 4 bases, with 11 bases sitting between them. The DNA of the CDR3 is TGTGCCAGCGCGGTGGTCCATAATGAAAAACTGTTTTTT. Translating it yields CASAVVHNEKLFF.

The chain employs TRBV2 and TRBJ2-5, with 9 bases lining up with TRBD2. V dropped 6 bases and J dropped 4; count of bases not matched to a gene: 9. The CDR3 covers 15 residues. Per germline, CDR1 SNHLY and CDR2 FYNNEI. The CDR3 DNA sequence: TGTGCCAGCAGAGACTTAGCGGGAGCGGGAGAGACCCAGTACTTC. Its protein product is CASRDLAGAGETQYF. Variable domain in full (rest from reference TRBV2 and TRBJ2-5): EPEVTQTPSHQVTQMGQEVILRCVPISNHLYFYWYRQILGQKVEFLVSFYNNEISEKSEIFDDQFSVERPDGSNFTLKIRSTKLEDSAMYFCASRDLAGAGETQYFGPGTRLLVL.

The chain has TRBV10-1 and TRBJ2-1, with 7 nucleotides matching TRBD2. The CDR3 runs to 14 residues. CDR1 and CDR2 (germline): WNHNN, SYGVQD (reference sequence). V dropped 6 bases and J dropped 10; count of bases not matched to a gene: 12. Here the CDR3 reads CASSRDYPLGEQFF. CDR3 coding DNA: TGCGCCAGCAGCCGGGACTACCCCTTGGGGGAGCAGTTCTTC.

The chain is built from TRBV2 and TRBJ1-6, with D tentatively TRBD1 (5 bases). Trimming cost V 6 bases and J 7 bases, with 13 bases left between them. The germline CDR1 and CDR2 sequences are SNHLY and FYNNEI. The CDR3 length is 14 residues. CDR3 protein: CASRARQSNSPLHF. The CDR3 bases are TGTGCCAGCAGGGCCCGACAGTCAAATTCACCCCTCCACTTT.

The V gene is TRBV28, the J gene TRBJ1-3; no firm D call. V lost 4 bases and J 7 bases, leaving 8 bases between the germline ends. This CDR3 is 12 amino acids long. CDR1 is MDHEN, CDR2 SYDVKM, per germline. CDR3 sequence reads: CASSYPLNTIYF. For the CDR3, the DNA is TGTGCCAGCAGTTATCCATTGAACACCATATATTTT.

The chain employs TRBV19 and TRBJ1-5, with 8 bases identical to TRBD1. The germline gives CDR1 LNHDA, CDR2 SQIVND (reference sequence). The trim removed 5 bases at V and 6 bases at J, leaving 12 bases unmatched. This CDR3 spans 16 amino acids. CDR3 in amino acids: CASSGQGGALGQPQHF. CDR3 sequence (DNA): TGTGCCAGTAGTGGACAGGGAGGGGCATTGGGTCAGCCCCAGCATTTT.

This rearrangement joins TRBV4-1 to TRBJ2-3, with TRBD1 matching over 11 bases. This CDR3 has 17 residues. Germline assignment: CDR1 MGHRA and CDR2 YSYEKL. Trimming cost V 0 bases and J 8 bases; bases outside gene matches: 10. The DNA for the CDR3 is TGCGCCAGCAGCCAAGATCCCGGACAGGGGGCGGCGGGTACGCAGTATTTT. Amino acid sequence: CASSQDPGQGAAGTQYF.

V and J are TRBV6-5 and TRBJ1-3; D is possibly TRBD1 (6 bases). V was shortened by 10 bases and J by 0 bases, with 16 bases between the two germline ends. CDR1 is MNHEY and CDR2 is SVGAGI in the germline V gene. The CDR3 extends over 15 amino acids. The CDR3 coding sequence is TGTGCCACCCAGAGGGGGGGGGTCTCTGGAAACACCATATATTTT. It yields the protein CATQRGGVSGNTIYF.

This clone has only one observation. The V and J genes are TRBV5-3 and TRBJ2-1; possibly TRBD2 for D (5 bases). TRBV5-3 is an ORF for which the function is uncertain. The CDR3 covers 11 residues. Trimming removed 8 bases at V and 12 bases at J, with 15 bases between. CDR3 coding DNA: TGTGCCAGTATGGAGGAGTCGGGGCAGTTCTTC. This translates into CASMEESGQFF.

V and J are TRBV18 and TRBJ2-7; 8 bases agree with TRBD2. This CDR3 region has 15 residues. The junction had 9 bases not matched to a gene; V was cut back by 3 bases and J by 5 bases. The germline gives CDR1 KGHSH, CDR2 LQKENI. The CDR3 sequence is CASSPMGLDFHEQYF. The CDR3 DNA sequence: TGTGCCAGCTCACCTATGGGACTAGATTTCCACGAGCAGTACTTC.

The chain combines TRBV23-1 with TRBJ2-1, with D possibly TRBD2 on 6 matching bases. TRBV23-1 is flagged as an ORF with uncertain function. V was pared by 3 bases and J by 2 bases, with 26 bases between. The CDR3 sequence is 20 residues long. For the CDR3, the DNA is TGCGCCAGCAGTCATTCCCCGCCCCGGGACTCGTCCGCTCCCTACAATGAGCAGTTCTTC. Translating it yields CASSHSPPRDSSAPYNEQFF.

The table lists this clone with a count of one. The chain has TRBV5-1 and TRBJ2-2; D might be TRBD1 (5 bases). Trimming pared 2 bases from V and 2 bases from J, leaving 10 bases between. CDR1 SGHRS and CDR2 YFSETQ come from the germline V gene. The CDR3 covers 15 residues. The CDR3 DNA reads as TGCGCCAGCAGCTTCCGGACATCTAACACCGGGGAGCTGTTTTTT. This sequence encodes CASSFRTSNTGELFF.

The rearrangement links TRBV5-1 to TRBJ1-5; maybe TRBD1 (5 bases). The V end was cut by 4 bases, the J end by 2 bases, with 10 bases between. Per the germline V gene, CDR1 is SGHRS and CDR2 is YFSETQ. The CDR3 runs 14 residues. The CDR3 DNA is TGCGCCAGCAGCCTACAAGGGGGCAATCAGCCCCAGCATTTT. This translates into CASSLQGGNQPQHF. The entire variable domain, with the rest obtained from reference TRBV5-1 and TRBJ1-5, is as follows: KAGVTQTPRYLIKTRGQQVTLSCSPISGHRSVSWYQQTPGQGLQFLFEYFSETQRNKGNFPGRFSGRQFSNSRSEMNVSTLELGDSALYLCASSLQGGNQPQHFGDGTRLSIL.

The rearrangement uses TRBV15 and TRBJ2-1; 9 bases are a match to TRBD2. From germline, CDR1 is LNHNV and CDR2 YYDKDF (reference sequence). This CDR3 spans 18 amino acids. V lost 2 bases and J lost 1; bases outside the gene matches: 9. The DNA of the CDR3 is TGTGCCACCAGCAGACGGATTCTTACTAGCGGGTCCTACAATGAGCAGTTCTTC. Translation: CATSRRILTSGSYNEQFF. Combining the CDR3 with reference TRBV15 and TRBJ2-1 gives the whole variable domain DAMVIQNPRYQVTQFGKPVTLSCSQTLNHNVMYWYQQKSSQAPKLLFHYYDKDFNNEADTPDNFQSRRPNTSFCFLDIRSPGLGDTAMYLCATSRRILTSGSYNEQFFGPGTRLTVL.

The rearrangement joins TRBV4-1 to TRBJ2-7, with D possibly being TRBD1 (6 bases). Germline V gives CDR1 MGHRA, CDR2 YSYEKL. Deletions cut 0 bases from V and 2 bases from J, with 8 bases between. CDR3 length: 14 residues. The DNA for the CDR3 is TGCGCCAGCAGCCAAGACGGGACACCCTACGAGCAGTACTTC. Translating it yields CASSQDGTPYEQYF.

The rearrangement joins TRBV7-2 to TRBJ2-3, with TRBD2 identical over 8 bases. Trimming removed 1 base from V and 3 bases from J; junction bases left unmatched: 6. From germline, CDR1 is SGHTA and CDR2 FQGNSA. The length of the CDR3 is 16 residues. The CDR3 is CASSLGFGTRTDTQYF. The CDR3 DNA reads TGTGCCAGCAGCTTAGGATTTGGGACTAGGACAGATACGCAGTATTTT.

V usage is TRBV19 and J usage is TRBJ2-2, with D possibly being TRBD1 (6 bases). The V gene lost 10 bases and the J gene lost 3 bases, with 15 bases spanning the gap. This CDR3 spans 14 amino acids. CDR1 and CDR2 (germline): LNHDA, SQIVND (reference sequence). CDR3 coding DNA: TGTGCCACCACAGGGTTTTTGTACACCGGGGAGCTGTTTTTT. Residues: CATTGFLYTGELFF.

This clone was seen just once. This specimen includes other DNA sequences encoding the same CDR3. This rearrangement joins TRBV28 to TRBJ2-7; unclear D gene. Deletions cut 5 bases from V and 0 bases from J, with 5 bases between. Germline CDR1 and CDR2: MDHEN and SYDVKM. This CDR3 is built from 12 residues. CDR3 coding DNA: TGTGCCAGCAGTCTAGACTCCTACGAGCAGTACTTC. The encoded protein is CASSLDSYEQYF.

The V call is TRBV2, the J call TRBJ2-7; TRBD2 is a possible D gene (5 bases). Germline V CDR1 and CDR2: SNHLY, FYNNEI. The CDR3 is 10 residues long. The V end was cut by 6 bases, the J end by 12 bases, with 12 bases between. CDR3 nucleotides: TGTGCCAGCAGGAGGGCCGACGCGTACTTC. Translating gives CASRRADAYF.

The chain links TRBV7-3 to TRBJ1-1; D remains ambiguous. Germline CDR1 SGHTA, CDR2 FQGTGA. V gave up 0 bases and J gave up 6 bases, with 8 bases separating them. The CDR3 length is 13 residues. DNA of the CDR3: TGTGCCAGCAGCTTAACGGCACGGGCTGAAGCTTTCTTT. Its translation is CASSLTARAEAFF.

Written as DNA, the CDR3 is TGTGCCAGCACTTCCGGGGGGCTAGGGGATCAGCCCCAGCATTTT. The encoded protein is CASTSGGLGDQPQHF. The chain combines TRBV2 with TRBJ1-5; D is perhaps TRBD1 (6 bases). Looked up from germline, CDR1 is SNHLY and CDR2 is FYNNEI. Trimming left V 7 bases short and J 5 bases short, with 18 bases between. The CDR3 has 15 residues.

There are a few counts of this clone. The chain carries TRBV5-1 and TRBJ2-1, with D maybe TRBD2 (6 bases). Trimming left V 5 bases short and J 4 bases short, with 13 bases between. The CDR3 runs to 14 residues. CDR1 and CDR2 (germline): SGHRS, YFSETQ. This CDR3 is CASSLTSLYNEQFF. CDR3 sequence (DNA): TGCGCCAGCAGTCTGACTAGTTTATACAATGAGCAGTTCTTC. The complete variable domain, with remaining parts taken from reference TRBV5-1 and TRBJ2-1, reads KAGVTQTPRYLIKTRGQQVTLSCSPISGHRSVSWYQQTPGQGLQFLFEYFSETQRNKGNFPGRFSGRQFSNSRSEMNVSTLELGDSALYLCASSLTSLYNEQFFGPGTRLTVL.